The 21 T cell receptor beta chains below all came from one sample that was sequenced in a study of blood T cell repertoires in COVID-19 (dated by TCRdb to 2020 to 2021). The library was prepared using the immunoSEQ multiplex PCR assay. In its TCRdb copy, this immuneACCESS table keeps in-frame sequences only and misses some clones. Where compared with another copy, unresolved V genes explain less than half of these, and the others have no known cause. This sample holds tens of thousands of clones; roughly 90% were observed only once. 2.5% to 3.5% of the sample comes from the top ten. The sample taken for sequencing was peripheral blood. Receptors originate from a man aged 45-65 years with active COVID-19.

This chain links TRBV5-4 with TRBJ2-7; 11 bases fit TRBD1. The V and J ends lost 3 bases and 5 bases, in that order; junction bases with no gene match: 7. Germline values: CDR1 SGHNT, CDR2 YYREEE (reference sequence). This CDR3 contains 15 residues. CDR3 nucleotide sequence: TGTGCCAGCAGCTCCCGGGACAGGGGGGCCCACGAGCAGTACTTC. As protein: CASSSRDRGAHEQYF.

The chain employs TRBV5-4 and TRBJ2-3; TRBD1 is a possible D gene (5 bases). CDR1 is SGHNT and CDR2 is YYREEE in the germline V gene (reference sequence). This CDR3 spans 16 amino acids. V was shortened by 4 bases and J by 5 bases, with 20 bases between the two germline ends. DNA of the CDR3: TGTGCCAGCAGCCCGAAAATCAGGGTTGGGGTAGATACGCAGTATTTT. This codes for CASSPKIRVGVDTQYF.

V and J are TRBV7-9 and TRBJ2-7, with D possibly matching TRBD1 (6 bases). The CDR3 sequence is 13 residues long. Germline V gene sequence: CDR1 SEHNR, CDR2 FQNEAQ (reference sequence). Trimming took 5 bases from V and 3 from J, leaving 11 bases between them. The DNA for the CDR3 is TGTGCCAGCAGCAAAACAGGGCACTACGAGCAGTACTTC. It is translated as CASSKTGHYEQYF.

J is TRBJ2-2 and V is TRBV5-1, with D perhaps matching TRBD2 (6 bases). The CDR3 length is 15 residues. Trimming shortened V by 4 bases and J by 4 bases, and 14 bases separated the two germline ends. Germline CDR1 and CDR2: SGHRS and YFSETQ. Here the CDR3 DNA reads TGCGCCAGCAGCGCAACTAGCCCTGTCACCGGGGAGCTGTTTTTT. It specifies CASSATSPVTGELFF.

The V gene is TRBV7-8, the J gene TRBJ1-3; 9 bases are a match to TRBD1. J lost 7 bases, V lost 6 bases, and 10 bases had no gene match. This CDR3 is 15 amino acids long. Germline V gene sequence: CDR1 SGHVS, CDR2 FQNEAQ. DNA of the CDR3: TGTGCCAGCAGTACGATCCGGGACAGGGCCAACACCATATATTTT. The encoded protein is CASSTIRDRANTIYF.

The chain has TRBV7-2 and TRBJ2-1; tentative D call: TRBD1 (5 bases). Germline lookup yields CDR1 SGHTA and CDR2 FQGNSA. Trimming took 5 bases from V and 5 from J, leaving 7 bases between them. This CDR3 has 12 residues. The CDR3, as DNA: TGTGCCAGCAGCGGGGCTAACAATGAGCAGTTCTTC. Its translation: CASSGANNEQFF.

This chain joins TRBV6-1 and TRBJ2-5; 16 nucleotides agree with TRBD2. CDR3 length: 17 amino acids. Losses at the gene ends were 4 bases for V and 4 bases for J; bases not matched to a gene: 6. CDR1 is MNHNS, CDR2 SASEGT, per germline. The DNA for the CDR3 is TGTGCCAGCAGTGGCTCCGGGACTAGCGGGGGGGGAGAGACCCAGTACTTC. Protein sequence: CASSGSGTSGGGETQYF.

The V gene is TRBV3-1 (or the pseudogene TRBV3-2), the J gene TRBJ2-2; unclear D gene. The CDR3 spans 14 residues. Germline V gene sequence: CDR1 LGHDT, CDR2 YNNKEL (reference sequence). V was pared by 3 bases and J by 0 bases, with 5 bases between. CDR3 residues: CASSQPANTGELFF. The CDR3 region has the DNA TGTGCCAGCAGCCAGCCAGCGAACACCGGGGAGCTGTTTTTT.

The chain carries TRBV28 and TRBJ1-2, with TRBD1 identical over 7 bases. J gave up 4 bases and V 5 bases, and 4 bases lay outside the gene matches. The germline CDR1 and CDR2 sequences are MDHEN and SYDVKM. CDR3 size: 13 residues. The CDR3 spells CASSPPGGYGYTF. CDR3 nucleotides: TGTGCCAGCAGTCCCCCAGGGGGCTATGGCTACACCTTC.

V gene TRBV7-2 combines with J gene TRBJ1-1; possible D gene TRBD1, 5 bases. The CDR3 totals 12 residues. The V gene's germline CDR1 is SGHTA and CDR2 FQGNSA. Trimming took 1 base from V and 9 from J, leaving 9 bases between them. This CDR3 reads CASSLGRQKAFF. CDR3 coding DNA: TGTGCCAGCAGCTTAGGACGACAGAAAGCTTTCTTT.

A single count supports this clone. The J gene is TRBJ1-4, the V gene TRBV27; TRBD1 is a possible D gene (6 bases). CDR1 and CDR2 (germline): MNHEY, SMNVEV (reference sequence). This CDR3 comprises 15 residues. V was clipped by 6 bases and J by 4 bases, with 15 bases between them. As DNA, the CDR3 is TGTGCCAGCAGGGCAGGGGTTATCAGTAATGAAAAACTGTTTTTT. Protein product: CASRAGVISNEKLFF. The variable domain in full, with the rest retrieved from reference TRBV27 and TRBJ1-4, is EAQVTQNPRYLITVTGKKLTVTCSQNMNHEYMSWYRQDPGLGLRQIYYSMNVEVTDKGDVPEGYKVSRKEKRNFPLILESPSPNQTSLYFCASRAGVISNEKLFFGSGTQLSVL.

The V and J genes are TRBV4-1 and TRBJ1-2; a possible D gene is TRBD1 (5 bases). The CDR3 runs to 16 residues. V was trimmed by 4 bases and J by 4 bases, leaving 19 bases between them. CDR1 and CDR2 (germline): MGHRA, YSYEKL. This CDR3 is CASSRLSSGVGYGYTF. The CDR3 bases are TGCGCCAGCAGCCGCCTAAGCTCGGGGGTAGGCTATGGCTACACCTTC.

The rearrangement links TRBV6-5 to TRBJ2-3; 9 positions match TRBD2. The CDR3 length is 15 residues. The germline CDR1 and CDR2 sequences are MNHEY and SVGAGI. With V trimmed by 4 bases and J by 10 bases, 12 bases remained unmatched. CDR3: CASSLIQAGGRSQYF. The DNA of the CDR3 is TGTGCCAGCAGTTTGATCCAAGCGGGGGGCCGATCGCAGTATTTT.

The V gene is TRBV6-4, the J gene TRBJ1-2, with TRBD1 as a possible D gene (6 bases). Per germline, CDR1 MRHNA and CDR2 SNTAGT. The germline V and J ends were trimmed by 4 bases and 7 bases, with 16 bases remaining between them. The CDR3 length is 14 residues. The CDR3 loop reads CASSATGPAAGYTF. The CDR3 nucleotides read TGTGCCAGCAGTGCAACAGGGCCGGCGGCTGGCTACACCTTC.

This clone was detected once. The rearrangement uses TRBV5-6 and TRBJ2-1; 7 nucleotides match TRBD2. Trimming removed 4 bases from V and 2 bases from J; junction bases left unmatched: 9. The V gene's germline CDR1 is SGHDT and CDR2 YYEEEE. The CDR3 sequence is 16 residues long. In DNA form, the CDR3 reads TGTGCCAGCAGCACCCAACGGGGGGTCGCCTACAATGAGCAGTTCTTC. This translates into CASSTQRGVAYNEQFF.

This clone was observed a handful of times. The chain has TRBV4-1 and TRBJ2-7, with TRBD1 as a possible D gene (6 bases). Germline values: CDR1 MGHRA, CDR2 YSYEKL. The CDR3 sequence is 15 residues long. Trimming cost V 0 bases and J 6 bases, with 15 bases left between them. The CDR3 sequence: CASSQDTRSGVEQYF. The DNA of the CDR3 is TGCGCCAGCAGCCAAGACACCAGATCAGGGGTCGAGCAGTACTTC.

The rearrangement links TRBV3-1 (or the pseudogene TRBV3-2) to TRBJ2-4; 7 positions match TRBD1. CDR1 is LGHDT and CDR2 is YNNKEL in the germline V gene (reference sequence). With V trimmed by 3 bases and J by 5 bases, 4 bases remained unmatched. The CDR3 loop spans 14 amino acids. CDR3 nucleotides: TGTGCCAGCAGCCACCGGGACAGCGAAAACATTCAGTACTTC. Its translation is CASSHRDSENIQYF.

This clone appeared a few times. The rearrangement uses TRBV4-3 and TRBJ2-5; no clear D. Germline V lookup: CDR1 LGHNA, CDR2 YSLEER. V was clipped by 0 bases and J by 2 bases, with 10 bases between them. The CDR3 contains 15 residues. The CDR3 reads CASSQDFPSQETQYF. CDR3 in DNA: TGCGCCAGCAGCCAAGATTTCCCCAGTCAAGAGACCCAGTACTTC.

The chain has TRBV2 and TRBJ2-2, with TRBD2 matching 7 bases. The CDR3 sequence is 15 residues long. Germline V CDR1 and CDR2: SNHLY, FYNNEI. The J segment lost 1 base and the V segment lost 6 bases, leaving 5 bases of the junction unmatched. The CDR3 protein is CASSPIAGNTGELFF. In DNA, the CDR3 is TGTGCCAGCAGCCCAATAGCGGGGAACACCGGGGAGCTGTTTTTT.

V and J are TRBV24-1 and TRBJ2-7; TRBD1 matches at 7 bases. The CDR3 spans 15 residues. The trim removed 2 bases at V and 0 bases at J, leaving 3 bases unmatched. Germline CDR1 is KGHDR and CDR2 is SFDVKD. The CDR3 protein is CATSDSDRDSYEQYF. Written as DNA, the CDR3 is TGTGCCACCAGTGATTCTGACAGGGACTCCTACGAGCAGTACTTC.

This sequence joins TRBV9 and TRBJ1-3; D is unresolved. CDR1 SGDLS and CDR2 YYNGEE come from the germline V gene. V lost 0 bases, J lost 0 bases, and 7 bases lay in between. CDR3 size: 15 residues. In DNA, the CDR3 is TGTGCCAGCAGCGTAGTTGGAGACTCTGGAAACACCATATATTTT. Translated, it gives CASSVVGDSGNTIYF. The variable domain in full, completed from reference TRBV9 and TRBJ1-3, reads DSGVTQTPKHLITATGQRVTLRCSPRSGDLSVYWYQQSLDQGLQFLIQYYNGEERAKGNILERFSAQQFPDLHSELNLSSLELGDSALYFCASSVVGDSGNTIYFGEGSWLTVV.